Presented here are 7 T cell receptor beta chains from one specimen sequenced in a study of blood T cell repertoires in COVID-19. TCRdb keeps only in-frame clones here, not all; method: immunoSEQ multiplex PCR. The sample has under 300,000 clones; around 86% are singletons. Material: peripheral blood. Every receptor here comes from a young woman with active or convalescent COVID-19.

The gene calls are TRBV5-4 and TRBJ2-5; TRBD1 might be the D (6 bases). With 4 bases removed from V and 1 base from J, the gap between germline ends came to 11 bases. CDR1 and CDR2 from the germline V gene are SGHNT and YYREEE (reference sequence). This CDR3 has 14 residues. CDR3 in DNA: TGTGCCAGCAGCCTCAGGGGCCCCCAAGAGACCCAGTACTTC. Translation: CASSLRGPQETQYF.

The rearrangement joins TRBV6-6 to TRBJ1-2; 7 bases map to TRBD1. With V trimmed by 10 bases and J by 0 bases, 8 bases remained unmatched. CDR1 MNHNY and CDR2 SVGAGI come from the germline V gene (reference sequence). This CDR3 has 14 amino acids. The CDR3 reads CATNRGPSNYGYTF. Here the CDR3 DNA reads TGTGCCACAAATAGGGGGCCCTCTAACTATGGCTACACCTTC.

The genes are TRBV4-2 and TRBJ1-1; 8 nucleotides match TRBD1. Germline CDR1 reads LGHNA; CDR2 reads YNFKEQ. CDR3 size: 13 residues. With 4 bases clipped from V and 3 bases from J, the junction kept 1 base outside the gene matches. The CDR3 DNA follows: TGTGCCAGCAGCCTGACAGGGGACACTGAAGCTTTCTTT. Its translation is CASSLTGDTEAFF.

This chain uses TRBV30 with TRBJ1-3; 9 nucleotides match TRBD1. CDR3 length: 13 residues. Germline V gene data show CDR1 as GTSNPN and CDR2 as SVGIG (reference sequence). Trimming removed 5 bases from V and 4 bases from J; junction bases left unmatched: 3. CDR3 DNA: TGTGCCTGGGGTGGGACAGGGGGAAACACCATATATTTT. Encoded protein: CAWGGTGGNTIYF.

The chain has TRBV5-5 and TRBJ1-2; D remains ambiguous. Trimming took off 1 base at V and 6 bases at J, with 16 bases between the two ends. CDR1 and CDR2 (germline): SGHKS, YYEKEE (reference sequence). CDR3 length: 15 residues. As DNA, the CDR3 is TGTGCCAGCAGCTTGAATCCGGTCCGAGGTCATGGCTACACCTTC. Encoded protein: CASSLNPVRGHGYTF. The full variable domain, its missing parts supplied by reference TRBV5-5 and TRBJ1-2, is DAGVTQSPTHLIKTRGQQVTLRCSPISGHKSVSWYQQVLGQGPQFIFQYYEKEERGRGNFPDRFSARQFPNYSSELNVNALLLGDSALYLCASSLNPVRGHGYTFGSGTRLTVV.

A word on this clone: The sample holds other DNA sequences that translate to the same CDR3. CDR3 loop: CASSLLGGTEAFF. CDR3 coding DNA: TGTGCCAGCAGTTTGCTCGGGGGCACTGAAGCTTTCTTT. V is TRBV12-3 or TRBV12-4 and J is TRBJ1-1, with a possible D match to TRBD1 (5 bases). Trimming removed 3 bases at V and 4 bases at J, with 9 bases between. This CDR3 is built from 13 residues.

The chain links TRBV2 to TRBJ1-1, with D perhaps TRBD1 (6 bases). V lost 10 bases, J lost 1 base, and 16 bases lay in between. Germline assignment: CDR1 SNHLY and CDR2 FYNNEI. CDR3 length equals 14 residues. CDR3 residues: CATRAPDRNTEAFF. The CDR3 DNA reads as TGTGCCACAAGAGCTCCGGACAGGAACACTGAAGCTTTCTTT.